These 14 T cell receptor beta chains were all obtained from the same sample, sequenced in a study of graft-versus-host responses after intestinal transplantation (dated by TCRdb to about 2021). The time point label corresponds to: cells obtained before transplantation from donor or recipient. Mixed lymphocyte reactions plated approximately 200,000 CFSE-labeled pre-transplant responders with approximately 200,000 irradiated violet-dye-labeled stimulators and were cultured for 6 days. The library was generated by the immunoSEQ multiplex PCR assay. The source is immuneACCESS, and TCRdb retained only in-frame sequences with V and J called. Part of the clones is not carried over; for the studies checked, unresolved V genes explain less than half of this, and the remainder is unexplained. The sample profile shows around 14,000 clones; around 33% of them were found once. The ten top clones hold 1.9% of the sample.

The specimen was alloreactive CD8+ T cells from a mixed lymphocyte reaction culture, collected before intestinal transplant. Interpreted using the paper, the cell subset or site label stands for: CFSE-low proliferating T cells sorted from roughly six-day pre-transplant mixed lymphocyte reaction (GvH or HvG direction). These TCRs come from a human patient who received an intestinal transplant.

Within the sample, this clone is medium-sized. J is TRBJ1-2 and V is TRBV21-1; TRBD1 is the table's D call, not checked against the DNA. TRBV21-1 constitutes a pseudogene. CDR3 length: 15 residues. CDR3 sequence: CASSKTGHPACGYTF. The CDR3 DNA sequence: TGTGCCAGCAGTAAAACGGGACACCCTGCTTGTGGCTACACCTTC.

This clone is medium-sized in the sample. V and J are TRBV5-8 and TRBJ1-2; 7 bases match TRBD1. Germline lookup yields CDR1 SGHTS and CDR2 YDEGEE. The CDR3 loop spans 14 amino acids. The J segment lost 8 bases and the V segment lost 2 bases, leaving 9 bases of the junction unmatched. CDR3 sequence: CASSLRWDSSGYTF. Here the CDR3 DNA reads TGTGCCAGCAGCTTAAGATGGGACAGCTCGGGCTACACCTTC.

This rearrangement joins TRBV2 to TRBJ2-3; 12 bases map to TRBD2. The V gene's germline CDR1 is SNHLY and CDR2 FYNNEI. The V segment lost 6 bases and the J segment 3 bases; nucleotides outside the gene matches: 16. This CDR3 region has 19 residues. The DNA of the CDR3 is TGTGCCAGCAGCCTACTCGGGGCTAGCGGGGGGGCCGCTACAGATACGCAGTATTTT. This sequence encodes CASSLLGASGGAATDTQYF.

This clone turned up a few times. V and J are TRBV27 and TRBJ1-3; D possibly corresponds to TRBD1 (5 bases). CDR3 size: 14 residues. From germline, CDR1 is MNHEY and CDR2 SMNVEV (reference sequence). V gave up 6 bases and J gave up 0 bases, with 9 bases separating them. CDR3 sequence: CASSPGISGNTIYF. The CDR3 DNA is TGTGCCAGCAGCCCAGGGATCTCTGGAAACACCATATATTTT.

V usage is TRBV4-1 and J usage is TRBJ2-7; 12 nucleotides agree with TRBD2. The V and J ends lost 2 bases and 2 bases, in that order; junction bases with no gene match: 4. Germline V lookup: CDR1 MGHRA, CDR2 YSYEKL. This CDR3 is 16 amino acids long. Here the CDR3 DNA reads TGCGCCAGCAGCCAACGGACTAGCGGGGATACCTACGAGCAGTACTTC. Encoded protein: CASSQRTSGDTYEQYF.

This rearrangement joins TRBV4-3 to TRBJ2-7; 13 nucleotides match TRBD2. CDR1 and CDR2 from the germline V gene are LGHNA and YSLEER. V lost 4 bases to trimming and J lost 2 bases; unmatched junction nucleotides: 2. This CDR3 spans 15 amino acids. For the CDR3, the DNA is TGCGCCAGCAGCCGTACTAGCGGGGGGGCCTACGAGCAGTACTTC. The encoded protein is CASSRTSGGAYEQYF.

This clone is medium-sized. CDR3 nucleotide sequence: TGTGCCAGCAGCTTAAGCCCAAGCACTGAAGCTTTCTTT. Protein sequence: CASSLSPSTEAFF. J is TRBJ1-1 and V is TRBV7-2; the D is unclear. V gave up 2 bases and J gave up 4 bases, with 8 bases separating them. CDR3 length: 13 amino acids. Looked up from germline, CDR1 is SGHTA and CDR2 is FQGNSA.

The chain combines TRBV4-3 with TRBJ1-4; D remains unclear. Germline values: CDR1 LGHNA, CDR2 YSLEER. The V end was cut by 0 bases, the J end by 6 bases, with 14 bases between. The CDR3 loop spans 16 amino acids. CDR3 residues: CASSQDEGGGHEKLFF. Written as DNA, the CDR3 is TGCGCCAGCAGCCAAGATGAGGGTGGAGGACATGAAAAACTGTTTTTT.

The chain couples TRBV7-2 to TRBJ2-2, with D possibly being TRBD1 (6 bases). The V end lost 7 bases, the J end lost 7 bases, and 13 bases lay between the germline ends. The CDR3 length is 13 residues. The germline V gene has CDR1 SGHTA and CDR2 FQGNSA. The CDR3 loop is CASTPLGGGELFF. DNA for the CDR3: TGTGCCAGCACCCCGCTAGGGGGCGGGGAGCTGTTTTTT.

This clone was seen more than once but under ten times. The chain uses TRBV9 and TRBJ1-2, with D possibly being TRBD1 (5 bases). V gave up 5 bases and J gave up 0 bases, with 8 bases separating them. CDR3 length: 13 amino acids. CDR1 and CDR2 (germline): SGDLS, YYNGEE. The CDR3 sequence: CASRDTSNYGYTF. The CDR3, as DNA: TGTGCCAGCAGGGACACGTCTAACTATGGCTACACCTTC. Complete variable domain (other parts from reference TRBV9 and TRBJ1-2): DSGVTQTPKHLITATGQRVTLRCSPRSGDLSVYWYQQSLDQGLQFLIQYYNGEERAKGNILERFSAQQFPDLHSELNLSSLELGDSALYFCASRDTSNYGYTFGSGTRLTVV.

The chain carries TRBV7-9 and TRBJ2-3, with 12 positions matching TRBD1. From germline, CDR1 is SEHNR and CDR2 FQNEAQ (reference sequence). The CDR3 totals 15 residues. Trimming took 3 bases from V and 6 from J; bases not matched to a gene: 4. DNA for the CDR3: TGTGCCAGCAGCTTTGCGGGACAGGGGGCGGATACGCAGTATTTT. As protein: CASSFAGQGADTQYF.

V gene TRBV30 combines with J gene TRBJ1-1; D unclear. CDR3 length: 15 residues. Germline CDR1 and CDR2: GTSNPN and SVGIG (reference sequence). Trimming removed 0 bases from V and 4 bases from J, with 15 bases in between. The CDR3 coding sequence is TGTGCCTGGAGTGTACTTCCGGCCGCAGGCACTGAAGCTTTCTTT. Its protein is CAWSVLPAAGTEAFF.

V and J are TRBV9 and TRBJ1-2; D may be TRBD1 (6 bases). Germline V gene lookup returns CDR1 SGDLS and CDR2 YYNGEE. There are 17 residues in the CDR3. The V end lost 3 bases, the J end lost 3 bases, and 21 bases lay between the germline ends. The CDR3 bases are TGTGCCAGCAGCGAGCCTTATACTCGACAGGACTACTATGGCTACACCTTC. Translating it yields CASSEPYTRQDYYGYTF.

The rearrangement uses TRBV30 and TRBJ1-2, with D perhaps TRBD1 (5 bases). The germline V and J ends were trimmed by 0 bases and 4 bases, with 9 bases remaining between them. Germline values: CDR1 GTSNPN, CDR2 SVGIG (reference sequence). CDR3 length equals 13 residues. CDR3 in DNA: TGTGCCTGGAGTGTCGGGGGTGCCTATGGCTACACCTTC. Translating it yields CAWSVGGAYGYTF.